These T cell receptor beta chains were read from a single sample in a study of T cell repertoires in cytomegalovirus infection. TCRdb re-called the reads through MiXCR, storing one row per CDR3 protein. The table includes 200,000 to 300,000 distinct CDR3 sequences, roughly 9.1% detected once. The specimen was PBMCs. The receptors derive from a human donor in good health (CMV status not recorded). Some clones in this sample may be carry-over from other donors' samples. Each CDR3 is given with its conserved first and last residue. Each record gives: clone size, D gene, V gene, J gene, CDR3 length, CDR3 protein, CDR3 DNA. The D gene is left open where the match is weak. A row's size may be missing; if present it is once, few, many or a size class.

>few|TRBD1|TRBV10-3|TRBJ1-2|13
CAISEGDRDGYTF
TGTGCCATCAGTGAGGGGGACAGGGACGGCTACACCTTC
>many|NA|TRBV7-8|TRBJ1-1|13
CASSVRQGLEAFF
TGTGCCAGCAGCGTAAGGCAGGGGCTTGAAGCTTTCTTT
>many|NA|TRBV7-2|TRBJ2-7|14
CASSPGASDYEQYF
TGTGCCAGCAGCCCCGGGGCCTCGGACTACGAGCAGTACTTC
>many|NA|TRBV7-2|TRBJ2-7|13
CASSSPGLYEQYF
TGTGCCAGCAGCTCCCCAGGACTCTACGAGCAGTACTTC
>many|NA|TRBV7-3|TRBJ1-1|11
CASSLGRKAFF
TGTGCCAGCAGCTTAGGGAGAAAAGCTTTCTTT
>many|TRBD2|TRBV7-2|TRBJ2-1|16
CASSLQSGSRYNEQFF
TGTGCCAGCAGCTTACAGAGCGGGAGCAGGTACAATGAGCAGTTCTTC
>many|NA|TRBV7-2|TRBJ1-5|17
CASSLQAGVGSSQPQHF
TGTGCCAGCAGCCTACAAGCGGGGGTAGGTTCGTCTCAGCCCCAGCATTTT
>few|TRBD2|TRBV4-2|TRBJ2-1|15
CASSARLARDNEQFF
TGTGCCAGCAGCGCTCGACTAGCGAGAGACAATGAGCAGTTCTTC
>many|NA|TRBV7-2|TRBJ2-7|16
CASSPGPGGPDYEQYF
TGTGCCAGCAGCCCCGGCCCCGGGGGCCCTGACTACGAGCAGTACTTC
>NA|NA|TRBV6-5|TRBJ2-7|13
CASSAGPLSSQYF
TGTGCCAGCAGTGCCGGGCCCTTATCGTCGCAGTACTTC
>NA|NA|TRBV7-2|TRBJ2-4|15
CASSQGGIAKNIQYF
TGTGCCAGCAGCCAAGGAGGGATAGCCAAAAACATTCAGTACTTC
>many|TRBD2|TRBV7-3|TRBJ2-5|15
CASSPTAGGQETQYF
TGTGCCAGCAGCCCGACAGCGGGGGGGCAAGAGACCCAGTACTTC
>many|TRBD1|TRBV18|TRBJ2-6|17
CASSPRDSRSGANVLTF
TGTGCCAGCTCACCACGGGACAGCCGCTCTGGGGCCAACGTCCTGACTTTC
>NA|NA|TRBV27|TRBJ2-7|13
CASSLKWSYEQYF
TGTGCCAGCAGTTTAAAGTGGTCCTACGAGCAGTACTTC
>few|NA|TRBV7-3|TRBJ2-1|13
CASGTRGGDEQFF
TGTGCCAGCGGGACCCGCGGCGGAGATGAGCAGTTCTTC
>many|TRBD2|TRBV7-2|TRBJ2-2|17
CASSLDRLAGGHGELFF
TGTGCCAGCAGCTTAGATCGACTAGCGGGAGGCCATGGGGAGCTGTTTTTT
>many|TRBD1|TRBV5-1|TRBJ1-2|14
CASSIQGVGYGYTF
TGCGCCAGCAGCATACAGGGGGTCGGCTATGGCTACACCTTC
>few|NA|TRBV7-2|TRBJ1-5|15
CASSLIGINNQPQHF
TGTGCCAGCAGCTTAATAGGGATCAACAATCAGCCCCAGCATTTT
>few|TRBD1|TRBV10-3|TRBJ2-2|15
CAIRPTGGLNGELFF
TGTGCCATCAGACCGACAGGGGGCTTGAACGGGGAGCTGTTTTTT
>many|NA|TRBV7-2|TRBJ2-7|14
CASSPGLKSYEQYF
TGTGCCAGCAGCCCCGGGTTGAAGTCCTACGAGCAGTACTTC
>many|NA|TRBV7-2|TRBJ2-7|17
CASSLAPRGRFGNEQYF
TGTGCCAGCAGCTTAGCCCCACGGGGTAGGTTCGGCAACGAGCAGTACTTC
>many|NA|TRBV7-2|TRBJ1-2|14
CASSLYRADYGYTF
TGTGCCAGCAGCTTATATCGGGCGGACTATGGCTACACCTTC
>few|NA|TRBV18|TRBJ2-4|14
CASSPAPQGTVGYF
TGTGCCAGCTCACCAGCCCCACAGGGCACGGTAGGGTACTTC
>few|NA|TRBV7-2|TRBJ2-5|14
CASSFSGLGETQYF
TGTGCCAGCAGTTTTTCTGGGCTGGGGGAGACCCAGTACTTC
>few|TRBD1|TRBV30|TRBJ2-3|15
CAWSVGGAGTDTQYF
TGTGCCTGGAGTGTAGGGGGCGCCGGCACAGATACGCAGTATTTT
>NA|TRBD2|TRBV7-7|TRBJ2-3|14
CASALAGGLDTQYF
TGTGCTAGCGCACTAGCGGGGGGGTTGGATACGCAGTATTTT
>few|NA|TRBV29-1|TRBJ1-2|12
CSVGSSVGGYTF
TGCAGCGTTGGGAGTAGCGTCGGAGGCTACACCTTC
>many|NA|TRBV7-2|TRBJ2-7|14
CASSLIKQGLEQYF
TGTGCCAGCAGCCTCATAAAACAGGGCCTCGAGCAGTACTTC
>NA|NA|TRBV2|TRBJ2-1|12
CASRVAGAKQFF
TGTGCCAGCAGGGTTGCGGGGGCCAAGCAGTTCTTC
>many|TRBD1|TRBV7-2|TRBJ1-1|17
CASSLKGQGVRNTEAFF
TGTGCCAGCAGCTTAAAGGGACAGGGGGTTCGGAACACTGAAGCTTTCTTT
>few|TRBD2|TRBV7-2|TRBJ2-1|16
CASSLPSGGTPNEQFF
TGTGCCAGCAGCTTACCTAGCGGGGGGACCCCCAATGAGCAGTTCTTC
>many|TRBD2|TRBV28|TRBJ2-7|15
CASSFLVGTTYEQYF
TGTGCCAGCAGTTTCCTAGTCGGGACTACCTACGAGCAGTACTTC
>NA|NA|TRBV2|TRBJ2-1|16
CASSDPTGPTYNEQFF
TGTGCCAGCAGTGATCCGACAGGTCCTACCTACAATGAGCAGTTCTTC
>many|TRBD1|TRBV28|TRBJ1-5|14
CASSSQGAQQPQHF
TGTGCCAGCAGTTCACAGGGGGCTCAACAGCCCCAGCATTTT
>few|NA|TRBV6-5|TRBJ1-2|12
CASSKGSGGYTF
TGTGCCAGCAGTAAAGGTTCAGGTGGCTACACCTTC
>many|NA|TRBV11-2|TRBJ2-3|16
CASSAEAVLITDTQYF
TGTGCCAGCAGCGCAGAAGCGGTTCTGATCACAGATACGCAGTATTTT
>many|NA|TRBV6-5|TRBJ1-3|17
CASSYSPGHISGNTIYF
TGTGCCAGCAGTTACTCGCCGGGACATATCTCTGGAAACACCATATATTTT
>NA|NA|TRBV5-1|TRBJ2-2|15
CASSFDATNTGELFF
TGCGCCAGCAGCTTCGACGCGACGAACACCGGGGAGCTGTTTTTT
>few|NA|TRBV7-9|TRBJ2-1|17
CASSSRRQILSPNEQFF
TGTGCCAGCAGCTCCCGCCGGCAGATCCTCTCCCCCAATGAGCAGTTCTTC
>many|NA|TRBV7-2|TRBJ2-1|13
CASSLNTVGEQFF
TGTGCCAGCAGCTTAAATACGGTTGGTGAGCAGTTCTTC
>medium-sized|NA|TRBV13|TRBJ1-1|16
CASSLRGSGRKTEAFF
TGTGCCAGCAGCTTACGCGGGAGTGGTCGAAAAACTGAAGCTTTCTTT
>few|NA|TRBV4-3|TRBJ2-3|15
CASSQDVVRTDTQYF
TGCGCCAGCAGCCAAGATGTCGTGAGGACAGATACGCAGTATTTT
>many|TRBD2|TRBV6-2/TRBV6-3|TRBJ2-1|15
CASSSGLAGGDEQFF
TGTGCCAGCAGTTCCGGACTAGCGGGAGGCGATGAGCAGTTCTTC
>many|TRBD2|TRBV7-8|TRBJ2-2|15
CASSYVGGTTGELFF
TGTGCCAGCAGCTACGTCGGGGGGACCACCGGGGAGCTGTTTTTT
>many|NA|TRBV7-2|TRBJ2-2|14
CASSLKRGNGELFF
TGTGCCAGCAGCCTAAAACGGGGGAACGGGGAGCTGTTTTTT
>NA|NA|TRBV25-1|TRBJ2-7|16
CASSERVTGKVGEQYF
TGTGCCAGCAGTGAGAGAGTAACAGGGAAGGTCGGCGAGCAGTACTTC
>few|NA|TRBV7-9|TRBJ1-1|13
CACGDARSGGAFF
TGTGCCTGCGGCGACGCCAGGTCGGGGGGGGCTTTCTTT
>few|TRBD2|TRBV7-2|TRBJ2-5|16
CASSPQTSGRRETQYF
TGTGCCAGCAGCCCCCAGACTAGCGGGAGGAGAGAGACCCAGTACTTC